A selection of T cell receptor beta chains follows, all from one sample in a study of blood T cell repertoires in COVID-19. TCRdb's copy holds only in-frame clones and misses some; the assay was immunoSEQ multiplex PCR. The sample yields over 55,000 clones, around 87% seen once. Sequencing was performed on peripheral blood. The receptors were sampled from a man between 45 and 60 years old with active COVID-19. CDR3s include the opening cysteine and the closing phenylalanine or tryptophan. A D gene is named only where the DNA matches it firmly. Rows may omit the clone size; those that give it use once, few, many or a size class.

CDR3 DNA: TGTGCCAGCGCCTCAGGTGCCCTTTCGGCCCAGTACTTC
CDR3 protein: CASASGALSAQYF
J gene: TRBJ2-5
V gene: TRBV6-5
CDR3 length: 13
clone size: .
D gene: .

CDR3 DNA: TGTGCCAGCAGGATGGGACAGGGGTATGGCTACACCTTC
CDR3 protein: CASRMGQGYGYTF
J gene: TRBJ1-2
V gene: TRBV2
CDR3 length: 13
clone size: .
D gene: TRBD1

CDR3 DNA: TGTGCCAGCAGTAAAGGGGCAGGGTGGACTGAAGCTTTCTTT
CDR3 protein: CASSKGAGWTEAFF
J gene: TRBJ1-1
V gene: TRBV2
CDR3 length: 14
clone size: once
D gene: .

CDR3 DNA: TGTGCCAGCAGCCCAACCAGGGGTAAGGGGGAGCAGTACTTC
CDR3 protein: CASSPTRGKGEQYF
J gene: TRBJ2-7
V gene: TRBV7-9
CDR3 length: 14
clone size: few
D gene: .

CDR3 DNA: TGTGCCAGCAGCTCCCACCTAAATTCCTACGAGCAGTACTTC
CDR3 protein: CASSSHLNSYEQYF
J gene: TRBJ2-7
V gene: TRBV3-1/TRBV3-2
CDR3 length: 14
clone size: .
D gene: .

CDR3 DNA: TGCGCCAGCAGCCAAGATTATAACAGGGTGACTGAAGCTTTCTTT
CDR3 protein: CASSQDYNRVTEAFF
J gene: TRBJ1-1
V gene: TRBV4-1
CDR3 length: 15
clone size: .
D gene: .

CDR3 DNA: TGTGCCTGGAGTAACAGGGGAATCGTGAATTCACCCCTCCACTTT
CDR3 protein: CAWSNRGIVNSPLHF
J gene: TRBJ1-6
V gene: TRBV30
CDR3 length: 15
clone size: .
D gene: TRBD1

CDR3 DNA: TGCGCCAGCAGCGCTGGACAGGGGACGAACGAGCAGTACTTC
CDR3 protein: CASSAGQGTNEQYF
J gene: TRBJ2-7
V gene: TRBV5-1
CDR3 length: 14
clone size: .
D gene: TRBD1

CDR3 DNA: TGTGCCACCAGCACGGACAGAATCTATGGCTACACCTTC
CDR3 protein: CATSTDRIYGYTF
J gene: TRBJ1-2
V gene: TRBV15
CDR3 length: 13
clone size: once
D gene: .

CDR3 DNA: TGTGCCAGCAGCTTTGGGGGACAGTCGAGCTCCTACAATGAGCAGTTCTTC
CDR3 protein: CASSFGGQSSSYNEQFF
J gene: TRBJ2-1
V gene: TRBV14
CDR3 length: 17
clone size: .
D gene: TRBD1

CDR3 DNA: TGTGCCAGCAGCCCCCAGGGACTTCGCACCGGGGAGCTGTTTTTT
CDR3 protein: CASSPQGLRTGELFF
J gene: TRBJ2-2
V gene: TRBV7-9
CDR3 length: 15
clone size: .
D gene: .

CDR3 DNA: TGTGCCAGCAGTTACTCGCGGCAGATGAACACTGAAGCTTTCTTT
CDR3 protein: CASSYSRQMNTEAFF
J gene: TRBJ1-1
V gene: TRBV6-5
CDR3 length: 15
clone size: .
D gene: .

CDR3 DNA: TGTGCCAGTAGTATTAAGGGGCCGACTGGAAACACCATATATTTT
CDR3 protein: CASSIKGPTGNTIYF
J gene: TRBJ1-3
V gene: TRBV19
CDR3 length: 15
clone size: .
D gene: .

CDR3 DNA: TGCGCCACCTTTCCCTATACTAGCGGGGGATACAATGAGCAGTTCTTC
CDR3 protein: CATFPYTSGGYNEQFF
J gene: TRBJ2-1
V gene: TRBV10-2
CDR3 length: 16
clone size: .
D gene: TRBD2

CDR3 DNA: TGTGCCAGCAGTTTATCCCGGGACACTGAAGCTTTCTTT
CDR3 protein: CASSLSRDTEAFF
J gene: TRBJ1-1
V gene: TRBV12-3/TRBV12-4
CDR3 length: 13
clone size: .
D gene: .

CDR3 DNA: TGTGCCAGCACCTCAACTCTACTACGCGAGCAGTACTTC
CDR3 protein: CASTSTLLREQYF
J gene: TRBJ2-7
V gene: TRBV6-5
CDR3 length: 13
clone size: .
D gene: .

CDR3 DNA: TGTGCCAGCAGCCCCTCTAGGACAGGGGGCAGGAACACCGGGGAGCTGTTTTTT
CDR3 protein: CASSPSRTGGRNTGELFF
J gene: TRBJ2-2
V gene: TRBV3-1/TRBV3-2
CDR3 length: 18
clone size: once
D gene: TRBD1

CDR3 DNA: TGTGCCACACGGACTGGCACCACAGATACGCAGTATTTT
CDR3 protein: CATRTGTTDTQYF
J gene: TRBJ2-3
V gene: TRBV6-6
CDR3 length: 13
clone size: once
D gene: .

CDR3 DNA: TGTGCCAGCAGTCAACGGACTAGCGGGACAAGAATACAGTTCTTC
CDR3 protein: CASSQRTSGTRIQFF
J gene: TRBJ2-1
V gene: TRBV6-6
CDR3 length: 15
clone size: .
D gene: TRBD2

CDR3 DNA: TGTGCCAGCAGCTTAGGTACGACTAGCTCCGATACGCAGTATTTT
CDR3 protein: CASSLGTTSSDTQYF
J gene: TRBJ2-3
V gene: TRBV7-8
CDR3 length: 15
clone size: .
D gene: TRBD2

CDR3 DNA: TGTGCCAGCAGCTTGGTTGAGGGGGTCGGCTACGAGCAGTACTTC
CDR3 protein: CASSLVEGVGYEQYF
J gene: TRBJ2-7
V gene: TRBV5-5
CDR3 length: 15
clone size: .
D gene: .

CDR3 DNA: TGCGCCAGCAGCTTGTCCGTAAGACAGGGTACCTATGGCTACACCTTC
CDR3 protein: CASSLSVRQGTYGYTF
J gene: TRBJ1-2
V gene: TRBV5-1
CDR3 length: 16
clone size: .
D gene: TRBD1

CDR3 DNA: TGTGCCAGCAGCCGTGGGACAGTTGGCACTGAAGCTTTCTTT
CDR3 protein: CASSRGTVGTEAFF
J gene: TRBJ1-1
V gene: TRBV6-2/TRBV6-3
CDR3 length: 14
clone size: .
D gene: TRBD1

CDR3 DNA: TGTGCCAGCTCACCACCGACTCAGACTGAGCAGTTCTTC
CDR3 protein: CASSPPTQTEQFF
J gene: TRBJ2-1
V gene: TRBV18
CDR3 length: 13
clone size: .
D gene: .

CDR3 DNA: TGTGCCAGCAGCCAAATAGCGGGAGGAAGGTCAGAGACCCAGTACTTC
CDR3 protein: CASSQIAGGRSETQYF
J gene: TRBJ2-5
V gene: TRBV3-1/TRBV3-2
CDR3 length: 16
clone size: .
D gene: TRBD2

CDR3 DNA: TGTGCCAGCAGCCCCGGGCGACAGGGGGCAGGCGAGCAGTACTTC
CDR3 protein: CASSPGRQGAGEQYF
J gene: TRBJ2-7
V gene: TRBV7-9
CDR3 length: 15
clone size: .
D gene: TRBD1

CDR3 DNA: TGCGCCAGCAGCCAAGAAAGGGTAGCGGGTCTTGGGGCCAACGTCCTGACTTTC
CDR3 protein: CASSQERVAGLGANVLTF
J gene: TRBJ2-6
V gene: TRBV4-3
CDR3 length: 18
clone size: .
D gene: TRBD2

CDR3 DNA: TGTGCCAGCAGCCACAGGGAGAATGAGCAGTTCTTC
CDR3 protein: CASSHRENEQFF
J gene: TRBJ2-1
V gene: TRBV27
CDR3 length: 12
clone size: .
D gene: .

CDR3 DNA: TGCGCCAGCAGCTTGGGACTAGCGGCCAATGAGCAGTTCTTC
CDR3 protein: CASSLGLAANEQFF
J gene: TRBJ2-1
V gene: TRBV5-1
CDR3 length: 14
clone size: .
D gene: TRBD2

CDR3 DNA: TGTGCCAGTAGTATCGAGGCGGGACGCAGCACGTCGACCCAGTACTTC
CDR3 protein: CASSIEAGRSTSTQYF
J gene: TRBJ2-5
V gene: TRBV19
CDR3 length: 16
clone size: .
D gene: .

CDR3 DNA: TGCGCCAGCAGCCAAGAATCTTTTTTCGAGCAGTACTTC
CDR3 protein: CASSQESFFEQYF
J gene: TRBJ2-7
V gene: TRBV4-3
CDR3 length: 13
clone size: .
D gene: .

CDR3 DNA: TGTGCCAGCAGTGAAATGACAGGGGGATTTGGTGAAGCTTTCTTT
CDR3 protein: CASSEMTGGFGEAFF
J gene: TRBJ1-1
V gene: TRBV6-1
CDR3 length: 15
clone size: .
D gene: TRBD1

CDR3 DNA: TGTGCCACCCGAACCCTCACGGGGACAACGAATGAAAAACTGTTTTTT
CDR3 protein: CATRTLTGTTNEKLFF
J gene: TRBJ1-4
V gene: TRBV19
CDR3 length: 16
clone size: .
D gene: .

CDR3 DNA: TGTGCCAGCAGCCAACTAGGACAGCGGAACACTGAAGCTTTCTTT
CDR3 protein: CASSQLGQRNTEAFF
J gene: TRBJ1-1
V gene: TRBV14
CDR3 length: 15
clone size: .
D gene: .

CDR3 DNA: TGTGCCAGCAGCTTGGACAGGGCCTACAATGAGCAGTTCTTC
CDR3 protein: CASSLDRAYNEQFF
J gene: TRBJ2-1
V gene: TRBV5-4
CDR3 length: 14
clone size: .
D gene: .

CDR3 DNA: TGTGCCAGCAGCCAAGGGGGTAATTCACCCCTCCACTTT
CDR3 protein: CASSQGGNSPLHF
J gene: TRBJ1-6
V gene: TRBV7-3
CDR3 length: 13
clone size: few
D gene: .

CDR3 DNA: TGTGCCAGCAGGGTAGGAGGGGCTTACGAGCAGTACTTC
CDR3 protein: CASRVGGAYEQYF
J gene: TRBJ2-7
V gene: TRBV6-5
CDR3 length: 13
clone size: .
D gene: .

CDR3 DNA: TGTGCCAGCAGCTTAGGTGGCATCGTCAGCTACACCTTC
CDR3 protein: CASSLGGIVSYTF
J gene: TRBJ1-2
V gene: TRBV7-2
CDR3 length: 13
clone size: .
D gene: .

CDR3 DNA: TGTGCCAGCAGTTTCCAGGGGGCCAGCGAGACCCAGTACTTC
CDR3 protein: CASSFQGASETQYF
J gene: TRBJ2-5
V gene: TRBV6-5
CDR3 length: 14
clone size: .
D gene: TRBD1

CDR3 DNA: TGCGCCAGCACCACAATGCAGCCCCAGCATTTT
CDR3 protein: CASTTMQPQHF
J gene: TRBJ1-5
V gene: TRBV5-1
CDR3 length: 11
clone size: .
D gene: .

CDR3 DNA: TGTGCCAGCTCAACGACGGCCGGGAAACCCACAGATACGCAGTATTTT
CDR3 protein: CASSTTAGKPTDTQYF
J gene: TRBJ2-3
V gene: TRBV18
CDR3 length: 16
clone size: .
D gene: .

CDR3 DNA: TGTGCCAGCCTGAAACATACAGCTAACTATGGCTACACCTTC
CDR3 protein: CASLKHTANYGYTF
J gene: TRBJ1-2
V gene: TRBV28
CDR3 length: 14
clone size: .
D gene: .

CDR3 DNA: TGTGCCAGCAGTTCAGGGGGCTCCTACGAGCAGTACTTC
CDR3 protein: CASSSGGSYEQYF
J gene: TRBJ2-7
V gene: TRBV12-3/TRBV12-4
CDR3 length: 13
clone size: .
D gene: TRBD1

CDR3 DNA: TGTGCCAGCAGCTTCGGGGTTGGCTACGAGCAGTACTTC
CDR3 protein: CASSFGVGYEQYF
J gene: TRBJ2-7
V gene: TRBV5-6
CDR3 length: 13
clone size: .
D gene: .

CDR3 DNA: TGTGCCAGCAGCCAGAAGCGTAGCTCCTACAATGAGCAGTTCTTC
CDR3 protein: CASSQKRSSYNEQFF
J gene: TRBJ2-1
V gene: TRBV3-1/TRBV3-2
CDR3 length: 15
clone size: .
D gene: .

CDR3 DNA: TGTGCCAGTAGCGTGGTCCGGGGAGGCTTC
CDR3 protein: CASSVVRGGF
J gene: TRBJ2-7
V gene: TRBV19
CDR3 length: 10
clone size: .
D gene: .

CDR3 DNA: TGTGCCAGCTCACCGGGACAGTCGAAAAACATTCAGTACTTC
CDR3 protein: CASSPGQSKNIQYF
J gene: TRBJ2-4
V gene: TRBV18
CDR3 length: 14
clone size: .
D gene: TRBD1